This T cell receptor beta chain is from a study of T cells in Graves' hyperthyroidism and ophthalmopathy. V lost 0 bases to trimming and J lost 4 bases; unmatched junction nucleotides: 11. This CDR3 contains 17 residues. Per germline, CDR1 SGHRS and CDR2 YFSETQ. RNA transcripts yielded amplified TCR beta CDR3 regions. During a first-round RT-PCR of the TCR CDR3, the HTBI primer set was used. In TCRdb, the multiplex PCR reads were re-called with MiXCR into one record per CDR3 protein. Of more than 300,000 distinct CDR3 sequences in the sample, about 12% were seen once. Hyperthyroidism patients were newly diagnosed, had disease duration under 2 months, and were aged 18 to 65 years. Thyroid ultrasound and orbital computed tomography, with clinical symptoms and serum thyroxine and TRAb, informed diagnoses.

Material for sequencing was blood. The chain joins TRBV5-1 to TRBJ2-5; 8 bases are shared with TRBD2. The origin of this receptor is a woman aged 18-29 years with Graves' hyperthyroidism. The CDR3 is CASSLASGGTRGETQYF. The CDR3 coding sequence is TGCGCCAGCAGCTTGGCAAGCGGGGGCACCAGGGGAGAGACCCAGTACTTC.